A single T cell receptor (beta chain) is shown here with its context. What it recognizes is unknown. This entry is derived from a study of cytomegalovirus exposure and HLA in healthy donors. With 60 Vbeta and 13 Jbeta primers, the PCR was carried out. The method was immunoSEQ multiplex PCR; TCRdb's version includes in-frame clones alone and lacks a portion of them. The table includes around 200,000 clones, approximately 83% detected once. Notes on the study in general: Under in vitro conditions, a few CMV-associated chains were confirmed as specific for CMV antigens. A highly shared variant cluster was judged a likely technical artifact. The productive fraction for most TCR beta V segments was about 90% or about 30% in an earlier analysis.

Those who donated were healthy bone marrow donors. This clonotype was obtained from a woman aged 45-65 years in good health and CMV-seropositive. Sequencing used PBMCs.

CDR3 region: CASSQESVGGYTF. DNA for the CDR3: TGCGCCAGCAGCCAAGAAAGCGTCGGGGGCTACACCTTC. The V gene is TRBV4-1, the J gene TRBJ1-2; no firm D call. Trimming pared 0 bases from V and 8 bases from J, leaving 10 bases between. The germline V gene has CDR1 MGHRA and CDR2 YSYEKL. The CDR3 loop spans 13 amino acids.